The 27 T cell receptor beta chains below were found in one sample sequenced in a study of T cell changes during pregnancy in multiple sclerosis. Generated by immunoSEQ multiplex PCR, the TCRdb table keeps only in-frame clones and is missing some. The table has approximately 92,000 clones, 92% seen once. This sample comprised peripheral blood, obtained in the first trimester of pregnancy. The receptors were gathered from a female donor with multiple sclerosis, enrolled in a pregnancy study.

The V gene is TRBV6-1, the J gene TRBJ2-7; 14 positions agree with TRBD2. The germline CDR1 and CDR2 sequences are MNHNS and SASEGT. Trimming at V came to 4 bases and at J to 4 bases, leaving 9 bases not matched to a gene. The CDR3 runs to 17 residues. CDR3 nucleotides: TGTGCCAGCAGTGGCGCCACCGGGACTAGCGGGAGATACGAGCAGTACTTC. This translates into CASSGATGTSGRYEQYF.

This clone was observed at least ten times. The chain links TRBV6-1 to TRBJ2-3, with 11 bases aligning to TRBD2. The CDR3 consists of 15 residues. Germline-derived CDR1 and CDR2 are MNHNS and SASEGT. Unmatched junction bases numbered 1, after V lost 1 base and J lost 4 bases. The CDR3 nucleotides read TGTGCCAGCAGTGAAGAACTAGCGGGAGCAGATACGCAGTATTTT. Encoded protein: CASSEELAGADTQYF.

The DNA of the CDR3 is TGTGCCAGCAACGGACAGGGTGTTGGTGGCTACACCTTC. This codes for CASNGQGVGGYTF. The chain links TRBV2 to TRBJ1-2; 8 bases are a match to TRBD1. This CDR3 has 13 residues. J was trimmed by 7 bases and V by 7 bases; bases with no gene match: 8. CDR1 is SNHLY and CDR2 is FYNNEI in the germline V gene.

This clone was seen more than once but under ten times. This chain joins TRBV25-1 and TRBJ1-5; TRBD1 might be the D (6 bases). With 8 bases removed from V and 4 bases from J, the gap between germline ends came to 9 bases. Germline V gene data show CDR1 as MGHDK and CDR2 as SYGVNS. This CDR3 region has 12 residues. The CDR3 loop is CASARGNQPQHF. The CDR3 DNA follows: TGTGCCAGCGCCAGGGGAAATCAGCCCCAGCATTTT.

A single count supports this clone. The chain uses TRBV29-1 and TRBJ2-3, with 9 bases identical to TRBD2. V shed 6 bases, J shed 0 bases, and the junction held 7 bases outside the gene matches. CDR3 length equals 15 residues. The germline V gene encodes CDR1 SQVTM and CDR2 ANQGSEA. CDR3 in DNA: TGCAGCGTAGTCCTAGGGACTAGCAGCACAGATACGCAGTATTTT. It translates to CSVVLGTSSTDTQYF.

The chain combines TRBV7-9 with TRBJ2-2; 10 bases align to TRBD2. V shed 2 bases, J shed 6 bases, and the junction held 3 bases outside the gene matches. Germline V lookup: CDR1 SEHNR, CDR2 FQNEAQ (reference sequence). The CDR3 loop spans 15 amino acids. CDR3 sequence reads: CASSLLAGVAGELFF. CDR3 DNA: TGTGCCAGCAGCTTACTAGCGGGAGTAGCCGGGGAGCTGTTTTTT.

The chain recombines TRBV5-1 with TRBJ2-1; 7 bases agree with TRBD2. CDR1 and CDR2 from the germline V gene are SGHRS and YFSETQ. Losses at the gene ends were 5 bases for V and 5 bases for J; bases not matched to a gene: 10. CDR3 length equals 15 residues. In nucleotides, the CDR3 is TGCGCCAGCAGTCGGGGTAGCCGGGGGGACAATGAGCAGTTCTTC. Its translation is CASSRGSRGDNEQFF.

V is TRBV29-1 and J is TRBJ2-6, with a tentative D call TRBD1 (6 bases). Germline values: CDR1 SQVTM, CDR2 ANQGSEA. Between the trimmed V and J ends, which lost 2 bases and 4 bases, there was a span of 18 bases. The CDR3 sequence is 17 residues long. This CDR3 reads CSVESGTSWSGANVLTF. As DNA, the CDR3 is TGCAGCGTTGAATCCGGGACATCTTGGTCGGGGGCCAACGTCCTGACTTTC.

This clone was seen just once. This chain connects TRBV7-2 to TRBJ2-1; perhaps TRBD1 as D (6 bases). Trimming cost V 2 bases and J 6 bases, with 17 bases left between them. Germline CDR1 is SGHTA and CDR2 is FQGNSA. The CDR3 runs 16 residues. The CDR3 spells CASSLRRGFSINEQFF. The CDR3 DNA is TGTGCCAGCAGCTTACGTAGGGGGTTTAGTATCAATGAGCAGTTCTTC.

In nucleotides, the CDR3 is TGCGCCAGCAGCCAAGGGTTCCTATCGAACACCGGGGAGCTGTTTTTT. Translation gives CASSQGFLSNTGELFF. V gene TRBV4-1 combines with J gene TRBJ2-2; D is unclear. This CDR3 is built from 16 residues. The V end was cut by 1 base, the J end by 0 bases, with 9 bases between. Germline CDR1 is MGHRA and CDR2 is YSYEKL.

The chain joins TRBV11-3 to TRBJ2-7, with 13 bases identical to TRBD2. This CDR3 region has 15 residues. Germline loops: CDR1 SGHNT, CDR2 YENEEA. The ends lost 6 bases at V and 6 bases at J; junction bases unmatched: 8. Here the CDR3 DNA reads TGTGCCAGCAGTTTTGGACTAGCGGGAGTAGGCGAGCAGTACTTC. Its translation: CASSFGLAGVGEQYF.

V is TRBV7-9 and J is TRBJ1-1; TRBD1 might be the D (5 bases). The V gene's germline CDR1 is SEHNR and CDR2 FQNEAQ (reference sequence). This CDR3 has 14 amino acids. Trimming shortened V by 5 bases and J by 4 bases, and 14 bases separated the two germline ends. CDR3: CASSVGQGTTEAFF. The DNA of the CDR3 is TGTGCCAGCAGCGTCGGACAAGGAACCACTGAAGCTTTCTTT.

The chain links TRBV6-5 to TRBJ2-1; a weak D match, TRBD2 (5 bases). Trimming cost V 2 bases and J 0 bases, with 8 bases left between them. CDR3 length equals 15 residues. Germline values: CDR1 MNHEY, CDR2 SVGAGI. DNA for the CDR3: TGTGCCAGCAGTTACGAGGGTAGCTCCTACAATGAGCAGTTCTTC. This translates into CASSYEGSSYNEQFF.

CDR3 residues: CASSLVPRGYGYTF. As DNA, the CDR3 is TGTGCCAGCAGTCTGGTTCCGCGGGGCTATGGCTACACCTTC. V usage is TRBV28 and J usage is TRBJ1-2, with no clear D. The CDR3 spans 14 residues. CDR1 MDHEN and CDR2 SYDVKM come from the germline V gene. V lost 5 bases, J lost 4 bases, and 14 bases lay in between.

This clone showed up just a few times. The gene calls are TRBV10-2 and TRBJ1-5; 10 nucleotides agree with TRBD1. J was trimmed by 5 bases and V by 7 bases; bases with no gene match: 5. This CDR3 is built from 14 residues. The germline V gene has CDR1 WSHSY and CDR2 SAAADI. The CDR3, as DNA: TGCGCCAGCAAGGACAGGGGGTTAGATCAGCCCCAGCATTTT. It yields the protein CASKDRGLDQPQHF.

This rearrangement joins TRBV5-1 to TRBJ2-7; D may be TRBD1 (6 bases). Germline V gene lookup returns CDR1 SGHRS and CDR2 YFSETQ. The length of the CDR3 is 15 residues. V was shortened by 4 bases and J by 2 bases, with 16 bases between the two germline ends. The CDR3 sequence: CASSPGANPTYEQYF. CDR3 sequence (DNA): TGCGCCAGCAGCCCAGGGGCGAATCCGACCTACGAGCAGTACTTC. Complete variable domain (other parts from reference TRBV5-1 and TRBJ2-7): KAGVTQTPRYLIKTRGQQVTLSCSPISGHRSVSWYQQTPGQGLQFLFEYFSETQRNKGNFPGRFSGRQFSNSRSEMNVSTLELGDSALYLCASSPGANPTYEQYFGPGTRLTVT.

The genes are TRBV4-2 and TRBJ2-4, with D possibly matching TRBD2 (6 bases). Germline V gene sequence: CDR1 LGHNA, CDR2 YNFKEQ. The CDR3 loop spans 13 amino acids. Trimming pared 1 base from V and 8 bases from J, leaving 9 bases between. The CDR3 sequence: CASSQGGGDIQYF. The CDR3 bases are TGTGCCAGCAGCCAAGGAGGCGGGGACATTCAGTACTTC.

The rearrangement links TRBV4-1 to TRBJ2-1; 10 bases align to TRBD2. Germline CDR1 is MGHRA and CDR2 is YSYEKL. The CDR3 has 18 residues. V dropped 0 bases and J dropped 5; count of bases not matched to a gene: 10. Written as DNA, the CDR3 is TGCGCCAGCAGCCAAGACGAAATGGGGACTAGCGTGAACAATGAGCAGTTCTTC. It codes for CASSQDEMGTSVNNEQFF.

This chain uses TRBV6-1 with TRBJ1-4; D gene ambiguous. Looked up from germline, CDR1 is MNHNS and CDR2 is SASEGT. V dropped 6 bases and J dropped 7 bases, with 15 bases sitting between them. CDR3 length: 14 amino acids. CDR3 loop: CASREPKAGEKLFF. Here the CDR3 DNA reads TGTGCCAGCAGAGAACCAAAGGCAGGTGAAAAACTGTTTTTT.

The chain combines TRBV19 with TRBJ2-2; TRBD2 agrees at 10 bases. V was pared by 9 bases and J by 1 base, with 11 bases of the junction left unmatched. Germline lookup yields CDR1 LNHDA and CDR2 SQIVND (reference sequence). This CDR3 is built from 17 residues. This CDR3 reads CASLPRRTSGNTGELFF. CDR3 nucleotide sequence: TGTGCCAGCCTCCCCCGACGGACTAGCGGGAACACCGGGGAGCTGTTTTTT.

CDR3 sequence: CASSGKGGEANYGYTF. In nucleotides, the CDR3 is TGTGCCAGCAGTGGAAAGGGAGGGGAAGCTAACTATGGCTACACCTTC. This chain joins TRBV2 and TRBJ1-2; D is perhaps TRBD1 (5 bases). Trimming removed 4 bases from V and 0 bases from J, with 15 bases in between. The CDR3 is 16 residues long. Germline V gene data show CDR1 as SNHLY and CDR2 as FYNNEI.

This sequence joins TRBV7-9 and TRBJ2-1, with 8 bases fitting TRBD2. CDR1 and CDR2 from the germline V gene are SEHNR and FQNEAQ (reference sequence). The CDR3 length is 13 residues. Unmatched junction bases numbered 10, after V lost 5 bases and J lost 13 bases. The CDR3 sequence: CASSPLPREGQFF. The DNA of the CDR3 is TGTGCCAGCAGCCCATTGCCCCGGGAGGGCCAGTTCTTC.

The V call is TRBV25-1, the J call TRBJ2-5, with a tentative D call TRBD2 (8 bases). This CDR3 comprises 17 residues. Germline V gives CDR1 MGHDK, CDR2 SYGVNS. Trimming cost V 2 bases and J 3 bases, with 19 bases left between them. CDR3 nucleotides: TGTGCCAGCAGTGAAAACAGGGGCGGGGGGATAAAAGAGACCCAGTACTTC. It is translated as CASSENRGGGIKETQYF. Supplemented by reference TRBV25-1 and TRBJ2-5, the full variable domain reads EADIYQTPRYLVIGTGKKITLECSQTMGHDKMYWYQQDPGMELHLIHYSYGVNSTEKGDLSSESTVSRIRTEHFPLTLESARPSHTSQYLCASSENRGGGIKETQYFGPGTRLLVL.

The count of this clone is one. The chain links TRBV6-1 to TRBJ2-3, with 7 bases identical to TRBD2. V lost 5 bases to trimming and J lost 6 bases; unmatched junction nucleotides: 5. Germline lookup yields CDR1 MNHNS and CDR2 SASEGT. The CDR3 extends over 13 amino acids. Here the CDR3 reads CASSLGGFDTQYF. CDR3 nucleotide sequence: TGTGCCAGCAGTCTCGGGGGGTTCGATACGCAGTATTTT.

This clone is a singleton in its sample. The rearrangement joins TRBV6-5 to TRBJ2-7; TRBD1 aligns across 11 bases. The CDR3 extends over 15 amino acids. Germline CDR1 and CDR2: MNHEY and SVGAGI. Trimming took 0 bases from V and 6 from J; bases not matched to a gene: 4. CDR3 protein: CASSYSWTGGREQYF. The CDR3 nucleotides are TGTGCCAGCAGTTACTCCTGGACAGGGGGCCGCGAGCAGTACTTC.

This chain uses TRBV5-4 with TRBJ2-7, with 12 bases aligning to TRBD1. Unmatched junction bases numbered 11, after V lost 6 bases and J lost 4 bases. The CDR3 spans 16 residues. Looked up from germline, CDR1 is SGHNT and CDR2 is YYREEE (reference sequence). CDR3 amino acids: CASNAGGGQGAYEQYF. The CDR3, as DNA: TGTGCCAGCAATGCCGGGGGGGGACAGGGGGCTTACGAGCAGTACTTC.

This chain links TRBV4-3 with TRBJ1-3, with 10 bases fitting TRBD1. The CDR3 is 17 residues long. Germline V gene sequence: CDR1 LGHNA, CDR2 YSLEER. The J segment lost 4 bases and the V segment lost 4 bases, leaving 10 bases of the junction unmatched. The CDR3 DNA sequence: TGCGCCAGCAGCCTGGGACAGGGGAACTACCGCGGAAACACCATATATTTT. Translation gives CASSLGQGNYRGNTIYF.